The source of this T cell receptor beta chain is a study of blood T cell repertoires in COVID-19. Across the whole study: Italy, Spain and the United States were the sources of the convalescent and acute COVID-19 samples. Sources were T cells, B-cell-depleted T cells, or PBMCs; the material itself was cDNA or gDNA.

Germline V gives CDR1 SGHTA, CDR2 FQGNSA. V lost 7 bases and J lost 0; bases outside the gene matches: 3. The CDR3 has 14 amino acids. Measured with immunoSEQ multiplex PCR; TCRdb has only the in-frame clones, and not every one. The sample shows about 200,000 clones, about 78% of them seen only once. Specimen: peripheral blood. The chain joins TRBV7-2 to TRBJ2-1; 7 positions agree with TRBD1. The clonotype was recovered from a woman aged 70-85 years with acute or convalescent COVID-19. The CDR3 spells CASTGQASYNEQFF. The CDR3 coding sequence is TGTGCCAGCACCGGACAGGCCTCCTACAATGAGCAGTTCTTC.